Below, 24 T cell receptor beta chains from the same sample are listed, as sequenced in a study of Ad26.COV2.S vaccination and SARS-CoV-2 variants. Assay used: immunoSEQ multiplex PCR; TCRdb lists only in-frame clones, some missing. The profile shows around 300,000 clones, around 88% of them singletons. Noted treatment: about 20 received Ad26.COV2.S at low or high dose, single or two shots; a few received placebo; per-sample allocation not given. Repertoires come from day 63 after the first vaccine or placebo injection. The sample consisted of peripheral blood, taken in a trial of Ad26.COV2.S vaccine versus placebo. Receptors were obtained from a person between 18 and 59 years old who received the Ad26.COV2.S COVID-19 vaccine or a placebo.

The V call is TRBV4-1, the J call TRBJ1-5; maybe TRBD1 (5 bases). The germline gives CDR1 MGHRA, CDR2 YSYEKL. This CDR3 is 14 amino acids long. V was cut by 5 bases and J by 3 bases, with 11 bases left in between. The CDR3 sequence is CASSGGLNNQPQHF. CDR3 coding DNA: TGCGCCAGCAGCGGGGGGTTGAACAATCAGCCCCAGCATTTT.

The chain carries TRBV10-1 and TRBJ2-7; 7 bases agree with TRBD1. The CDR3 spans 13 residues. Germline V gives CDR1 WNHNN, CDR2 SYGVQD (reference sequence). After removal of 6 bases from V and 3 bases from J, the junction contained 5 bases not matched to a gene. The CDR3 region has the DNA TGCGCCAGCAGGACAGGGTCCAACTACGAGCAGTACTTC. Residues: CASRTGSNYEQYF.

This clone was seen a single time. The chain is built from TRBV5-1 and TRBJ2-2; 8 nucleotides line up with TRBD2. In germline, CDR1 is SGHRS, CDR2 YFSETQ. V lost 4 bases and J lost 3; bases outside the gene matches: 8. This CDR3 is built from 16 residues. In nucleotides, the CDR3 is TGCGCCAGCAGCGATCAAGCGGGAGACCACACCGGGGAGCTGTTTTTT. Translating it yields CASSDQAGDHTGELFF.

The chain employs TRBV5-1 and TRBJ2-7; D is unclear. V dropped 0 bases and J dropped 2 bases, with 9 bases sitting between them. Germline assignment: CDR1 SGHRS and CDR2 YFSETQ. This CDR3 has 14 amino acids. DNA for the CDR3: TGCGCCAGCAGCTTGGAGGGCAAGGCCTACGAGCAGTACTTC. As protein: CASSLEGKAYEQYF.

This clone was counted once. The V and J genes are TRBV12-5 and TRBJ1-1; 8 bases are shared with TRBD1. J lost 6 bases, V lost 5 bases, and 8 bases had no gene match. The length of the CDR3 is 14 residues. The germline V gene encodes CDR1 LGHNT and CDR2 FRNRAP. This CDR3 is CASGTGQGNAEAFF. The CDR3 DNA reads as TGTGCTAGTGGTACCGGACAGGGAAACGCTGAAGCTTTCTTT.

The chain has TRBV7-9 and TRBJ2-1; D is unresolved. The CDR3 loop spans 12 amino acids. Trimming took 6 bases from V and 10 from J, leaving 13 bases between them. Germline values: CDR1 SEHNR, CDR2 FQNEAQ (reference sequence). Here the CDR3 DNA reads TGTGCCAGCAGTCGTGACATCAACGAGCAGTTCTTC. Translation: CASSRDINEQFF.

The chain has TRBV5-4 and TRBJ1-2, with 11 nucleotides matching TRBD1. V was clipped by 3 bases and J by 0 bases; unmatched bases: 1. The CDR3 extends over 15 amino acids. CDR1 SGHNT and CDR2 YYREEE come from the germline V gene (reference sequence). In DNA form, the CDR3 reads TGTGCCAGCAGCTGGGGACAGGGGGCTAACTATGGCTACACCTTC. It encodes CASSWGQGANYGYTF. Filled out from reference TRBV5-4 and TRBJ1-2, the complete variable domain reads ETGVTQSPTHLIKTRGQQVTLRCSSQSGHNTVSWYQQALGQGPQFIFQYYREEENGRGNFPPRFSGLQFPNYSSELNVNALELDDSALYLCASSWGQGANYGYTFGSGTRLTVV.

The chain uses TRBV19 and TRBJ1-4, with unresolved D. Germline V gives CDR1 LNHDA, CDR2 SQIVND (reference sequence). The CDR3 spans 15 residues. Trimming stripped 6 bases from V and 4 bases from J, with 15 bases between. CDR3: CASSLGIGLNEKLFF. DNA of the CDR3: TGTGCCAGTAGCCTCGGGATAGGACTTAATGAAAAACTGTTTTTT.

This clone was seen more than once but under ten times. This chain joins TRBV7-3 and TRBJ2-1; D tentatively fits TRBD1 or TRBD2 (5 bases each). The CDR3 sequence is 16 residues long. CDR1 and CDR2 (germline): SGHTA, FQGTGA. The V and J ends lost 3 bases and 3 bases respectively, with 15 bases between them. The CDR3 region is CASSLGRWGNYNEQFF. The CDR3, as DNA: TGTGCCAGCAGCTTGGGACGGTGGGGCAACTACAATGAGCAGTTCTTC. Combining the CDR3 with reference TRBV7-3 and TRBJ2-1 gives the whole variable domain GAGVSQTPSNKVTEKGKYVELRCDPISGHTALYWYRQSLGQGPEFLIYFQGTGAADDSGLPNDRFFAVRPEGSVSTLKIQRTERGDSAVYLCASSLGRWGNYNEQFFGPGTRLTVL.

V is TRBV4-3 and J is TRBJ2-1; D tentatively fits TRBD1 or TRBD2 (5 bases each). The V gene's germline CDR1 is LGHNA and CDR2 YSLEER. The CDR3 has 15 amino acids. V was cut by 4 bases and J by 0 bases, with 10 bases left in between. In nucleotides, the CDR3 is TGCGCCAGCAGCCGGGACCTCAGCTCCTACAATGAGCAGTTCTTC. Protein product: CASSRDLSSYNEQFF.

J is TRBJ1-1 and V is TRBV2; D may be TRBD1 (6 bases). V was cut by 4 bases and J by 4 bases, with 13 bases left in between. The V gene's germline CDR1 is SNHLY and CDR2 FYNNEI. This CDR3 has 14 amino acids. CDR3 loop: CASSVGGEVTEAFF. The CDR3 nucleotides read TGTGCCAGCAGTGTAGGGGGTGAGGTCACTGAAGCTTTCTTT. The whole variable domain, filled in from reference TRBV2 and TRBJ1-1, reads EPEVTQTPSHQVTQMGQEVILRCVPISNHLYFYWYRQILGQKVEFLVSFYNNEISEKSEIFDDQFSVERPDGSNFTLKIRSTKLEDSAMYFCASSVGGEVTEAFFGQGTRLTVV.

This clone appeared a single time. V gene TRBV27 combines with J gene TRBJ2-5; maybe TRBD2 (5 bases). Deletions cut 3 bases from V and 3 bases from J, with 14 bases between. There are 15 residues in the CDR3. Germline loops: CDR1 MNHEY, CDR2 SMNVEV (reference sequence). This chain's CDR3 is CASSFGRRPEETQYF. CDR3 nucleotides: TGTGCCAGCAGTTTCGGAAGGAGGCCGGAAGAGACCCAGTACTTC.

In this sample, this clone turned up once. The chain employs TRBV4-1 and TRBJ2-5, with 10 bases identical to TRBD1. Germline V gene sequence: CDR1 MGHRA, CDR2 YSYEKL. V shed 4 bases, J shed 3 bases, and the junction held 8 bases outside the gene matches. The CDR3 is 16 amino acids. CDR3 protein: CASSRPRTGGKETQYF. In DNA form, the CDR3 reads TGCGCCAGCAGCCGACCACGGACAGGGGGGAAAGAGACCCAGTACTTC.

The genes are TRBV19 and TRBJ2-2; 7 bases agree with TRBD1. The length of the CDR3 is 15 residues. Trimming at V came to 3 bases and at J to 7 bases, leaving 8 bases not matched to a gene. Germline V gene lookup returns CDR1 LNHDA and CDR2 SQIVND (reference sequence). CDR3 protein: CASSISGTVGGELFF. CDR3 nucleotide sequence: TGTGCCAGTAGTATCTCCGGGACAGTAGGCGGGGAGCTGTTTTTT.

The V call is TRBV21-1, the J call TRBJ1-5; the tabulated D call, TRBD1, remains unverified against the DNA. TRBV21-1 is an annotated pseudogene. CDR3 length: 16 amino acids. The CDR3 loop is CASSAQGADSNQPQHF. CDR3 DNA: TGTGCCAGCAGCGCCCAGGGGGCGGATAGCAATCAGCCCCAGCATTTT.

The V gene is TRBV27, the J gene TRBJ2-7; a weak D match, TRBD1 (5 bases). V lost 4 bases, J lost 2 bases, and 12 bases lay in between. CDR3 length equals 14 residues. Germline assignment: CDR1 MNHEY and CDR2 SMNVEV (reference sequence). The CDR3 region has the DNA TGTGCCAGCAGTTATCAGGGAAATGCCTACGAGCAGTACTTC. It yields the protein CASSYQGNAYEQYF.

In its sample, this clone was seen a few times. The chain uses TRBV28 and TRBJ2-7, with 9 positions matching TRBD2. Germline CDR1 MDHEN, CDR2 SYDVKM. This CDR3 contains 13 residues. Trimming at V came to 7 bases and at J to 3 bases, leaving 4 bases not matched to a gene. In nucleotides, the CDR3 is TGTGCCAGCAAGACTAGCGGCCGCTACGAGCAGTACTTC. Amino acids: CASKTSGRYEQYF.

This chain uses TRBV10-3 with TRBJ2-1; 15 bases fit TRBD2. The V and J ends lost 6 bases and 8 bases, in that order; junction bases with no gene match: 8. The CDR3 spans 16 residues. The germline V gene has CDR1 ENHRY and CDR2 SYGVKD. The CDR3 is CAISGGLAGGPDEQFF. CDR3 in DNA: TGTGCCATCAGCGGAGGACTAGCGGGGGGGCCCGATGAGCAGTTCTTC.

The chain employs TRBV29-1 and TRBJ2-1, with D unclear. Trimming left V 4 bases short and J 6 bases short, with 4 bases between. CDR1 and CDR2 (germline): SQVTM, ANQGSEA. The CDR3 spans 10 residues. The CDR3 sequence is CSVVINEQFF. The CDR3, as DNA: TGCAGCGTTGTAATCAATGAGCAGTTCTTC.

V is TRBV6-5 and J is TRBJ1-5, with TRBD1 matching 8 bases. The CDR3 consists of 15 residues. J was trimmed by 4 bases and V by 4 bases; bases with no gene match: 6. Germline V lookup: CDR1 MNHEY, CDR2 SVGAGI. The chain's CDR3 is CASSFGTGENQPQHF. The DNA for the CDR3 is TGTGCCAGCAGTTTCGGGACAGGAGAAAATCAGCCCCAGCATTTT.

The V gene is TRBV4-3, the J gene TRBJ2-4; 7 bases align to TRBD1. Germline values: CDR1 LGHNA, CDR2 YSLEER. The ends lost 3 bases at V and 8 bases at J; junction bases unmatched: 7. This CDR3 is 14 amino acids long. In nucleotides, the CDR3 is TGCGCCAGCAGCCAGGCAAAGGGGGCTTACATTCAGTACTTC. Translation gives CASSQAKGAYIQYF.

J is TRBJ2-2 and V is TRBV5-1; D is uncertain. Per germline, CDR1 SGHRS and CDR2 YFSETQ. The CDR3 sequence is 16 residues long. V lost 0 bases and J 1 base, leaving 10 bases between the germline ends. Here the CDR3 reads CASSLVVSQNTGELFF. CDR3 in DNA: TGCGCCAGCAGCTTGGTGGTCAGCCAGAACACCGGGGAGCTGTTTTTT.

The chain combines TRBV28 with TRBJ1-4; D might be TRBD1 (5 bases). Germline V gene sequence: CDR1 MDHEN, CDR2 SYDVKM. V shed 3 bases and J shed 6 bases, with 8 bases lying between them. CDR3 length: 13 residues. The CDR3 DNA reads TGTGCCAGCAGTTTGAGAGGGGATGAAAAACTGTTTTTT. This sequence encodes CASSLRGDEKLFF.

This clone was picked up one time. This chain connects TRBV15 to TRBJ1-1; D remains unclear. Trimming removed 3 bases from V and 0 bases from J, with 11 bases in between. The CDR3 totals 15 residues. Germline loops: CDR1 LNHNV, CDR2 YYDKDF (reference sequence). The CDR3 coding sequence is TGTGCCACCAGCAGGAGAACGGGGATGAACACTGAAGCTTTCTTT. It is translated as CATSRRTGMNTEAFF.